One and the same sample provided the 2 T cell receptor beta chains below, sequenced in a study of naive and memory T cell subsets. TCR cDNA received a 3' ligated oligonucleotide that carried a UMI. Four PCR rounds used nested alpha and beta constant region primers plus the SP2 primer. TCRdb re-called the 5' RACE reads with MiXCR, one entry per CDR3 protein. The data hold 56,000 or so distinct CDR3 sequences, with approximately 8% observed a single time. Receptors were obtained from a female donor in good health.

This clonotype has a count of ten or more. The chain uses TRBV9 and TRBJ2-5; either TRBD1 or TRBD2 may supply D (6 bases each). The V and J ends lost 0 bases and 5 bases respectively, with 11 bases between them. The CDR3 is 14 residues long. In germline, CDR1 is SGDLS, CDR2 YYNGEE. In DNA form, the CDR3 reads TGTGCCAGCAGCGTAGGGGGGGCACAGGAGACCCAGTACTTC. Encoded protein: CASSVGGAQETQYF.

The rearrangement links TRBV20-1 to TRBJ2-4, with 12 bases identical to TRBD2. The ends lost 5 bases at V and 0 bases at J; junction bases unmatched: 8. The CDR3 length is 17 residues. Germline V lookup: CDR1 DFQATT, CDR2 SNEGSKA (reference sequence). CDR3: CSAPTSGGTVAKNIQYF. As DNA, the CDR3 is TGCAGTGCTCCGACTAGCGGGGGCACGGTAGCCAAAAACATTCAGTACTTC.